This T cell receptor (beta chain) appears in the sequencing data of a study of lymphopenia after photon versus proton radiotherapy. Whole-study results and caveats: Under photons, naive T cells and diversity fell while effector/memory populations rose. Only patients who died were analyzed for survival; proton advantage is unproven.

This CDR3 has 14 amino acids. Trimming cost V 5 bases and J 5 bases; bases outside gene matches: 5. Germline loops: CDR1 SQVTM, CDR2 ANQGSEA. Assay used: immunoSEQ multiplex PCR; TCRdb lists only in-frame clones, some missing. The table records 28,000 or so clones, around 85% of them present only once. Concerning this clone itself: Antigen: not known.

The rearrangement joins TRBV29-1 to TRBJ2-5; 13 bases line up with TRBD2. The source of this sequence is a man in his thirties or forties with gastric cancer. This specimen consisted of peripheral blood, obtained from a patient treated with photon-based radiotherapy. The CDR3 bases are TGCAGCGTTTCCGGGACTAGCGGGATGGAGACCCAGTACTTC. This translates into CSVSGTSGMETQYF.